This record covers a single T cell receptor (beta chain). Its antigen is as yet unknown. This sample was taken from a study of monozygotic twins with cystic fibrosis. General study findings and limits: V usage most resembled the co-twin in 13 of 16 pairs. Monozygotic CF twins shared more identical nucleotide clonotypes than unrelated patients.

TCRdb's table, derived via immunoSEQ multiplex PCR, lists solely in-frame clones and lacks some. The table has over 20,000 clones, around 93% seen once. Germline-derived CDR1 and CDR2 are GTSNPN and SVGIG (reference sequence). Trimming removed 0 bases from V and 4 bases from J, with 9 bases in between. The CDR3 covers 13 residues. The origin of this receptor is a girl aged 2 to 10 with cystic fibrosis. The chain is built from TRBV30 and TRBJ1-1; no clear D. The sequenced sample consisted of blood. In nucleotides, the CDR3 is TGTGCCTGGAGTGTCTTAGGTAGCACTGAAGCTTTCTTT. This gives the protein CAWSVLGSTEAFF.